This passage covers 18 T cell receptor beta chains from one sample sequenced in a study of blood T cell repertoires in COVID-19. Profiling relied on immunoSEQ multiplex PCR, and the TCRdb table lists in-frame clones only, not all of them. The sample shows about 480,000 clones, around nine tenths of them seen only once. Sequencing was carried out using PBMCs or T cells enriched from blood (not recorded which). The receptors here all came from a woman younger than 35 with acute COVID-19.

The rearrangement joins TRBV6-5 to TRBJ1-5; no clear D. CDR1 and CDR2 (germline): MNHEY, SVGAGI. CDR3 length: 14 amino acids. Between the trimmed V and J ends, which lost 3 bases and 5 bases, there was a span of 11 bases. The CDR3 protein is CASSYRGWDQPQHF. In DNA form, the CDR3 reads TGTGCCAGCAGTTATCGGGGATGGGATCAGCCCCAGCATTTT.

The chain carries TRBV18 and TRBJ2-6; no clear D gene. V was pared by 0 bases and J by 4 bases, with 16 bases between. The CDR3 covers 18 residues. Germline-derived CDR1 and CDR2 are KGHSH and LQKENI. This chain's CDR3 is CASSPPGRRISGANVLTF. The CDR3 bases are TGTGCCAGCTCACCACCCGGTCGGCGGATATCGGGGGCCAACGTCCTGACTTTC. The whole variable domain, filled in from reference TRBV18 and TRBJ2-6, reads NAGVMQNPRHLVRRRGQEARLRCSPMKGHSHVYWYRQLPEEGLKFMVYLQKENIIDESGMPKERFSAEFPKEGPSILRIQQVVRGDSAAYFCASSPPGRRISGANVLTFGAGSRLTVL.

The J gene is TRBJ1-4, the V gene TRBV6-5; D is unclear. With 2 bases removed from V and 1 base from J, the gap between germline ends came to 5 bases. This CDR3 has 14 amino acids. Germline-derived CDR1 and CDR2 are MNHEY and SVGAGI. CDR3 sequence reads: CASSYGGTNEKLFF. The CDR3 bases are TGTGCCAGCAGTTACGGAGGAACTAATGAAAAACTGTTTTTT.

Details on this clone: This specimen includes other DNA sequences encoding the same CDR3. The chain joins TRBV7-2 to TRBJ2-2, with 9 bases fitting TRBD1. The CDR3 contains 14 residues. Germline loops: CDR1 SGHTA, CDR2 FQGNSA. After removal of 1 base from V and 7 bases from J, the junction contained 1 base not matched to a gene. The CDR3 DNA reads TGTGCCAGCAGCTTAGGACAGGGGGGCGGGGAGCTGTTTTTT. Translated: CASSLGQGGGELFF.

This chain connects TRBV27 to TRBJ1-6; no reliable D call. Between the trimmed V and J ends, which lost 8 bases and 5 bases, there was a span of 19 bases. Germline V gene lookup returns CDR1 MNHEY and CDR2 SMNVEV (reference sequence). The CDR3 extends over 16 amino acids. The CDR3 DNA sequence: TGTGCCAGCGCAAAGCGGCAGATCAACCATAATTCACCCCTCCACTTT. This codes for CASAKRQINHNSPLHF.

J is TRBJ1-5 and V is TRBV28; 7 nucleotides line up with TRBD1. Germline V gene sequence: CDR1 MDHEN, CDR2 SYDVKM. CDR3 size: 14 residues. Trimming took 6 bases from V and 6 from J; bases not matched to a gene: 8. CDR3 in amino acids: CASRVTGAGQPQHF. CDR3 coding DNA: TGTGCCAGCAGAGTCACAGGGGCGGGTCAGCCCCAGCATTTT.

This CDR3 is CASSEIRGETQYF. The CDR3 DNA reads TGTGCCAGCAGTGAAATAAGGGGAGAGACCCAGTACTTC. The J gene is TRBJ2-5, the V gene TRBV2; D is perhaps TRBD1 (5 bases). The CDR3 consists of 13 residues. Germline CDR1 reads SNHLY; CDR2 reads FYNNEI. V was shortened by 2 bases and J by 4 bases, with 8 bases between the two germline ends.

The chain has TRBV13 and TRBJ1-4; D is possibly TRBD1 (5 bases). The V end was cut by 0 bases, the J end by 5 bases, with 7 bases between. The CDR3 length is 14 residues. From germline, CDR1 is PRHDT and CDR2 FYEKMQ (reference sequence). The CDR3 spells CASSLGTENEKLFF. In DNA form, the CDR3 reads TGTGCCAGCAGCTTAGGGACAGAAAATGAAAAACTGTTTTTT.

This clone was found once. The V and J genes are TRBV4-1 and TRBJ2-3; 8 bases map to TRBD2. The trim removed 1 base at V and 5 bases at J, leaving 11 bases unmatched. This CDR3 has 17 amino acids. Germline CDR1 MGHRA, CDR2 YSYEKL. The CDR3 here is CASSQGPSGGLQDTQYF. The CDR3, as DNA: TGCGCCAGCAGCCAAGGTCCAAGCGGGGGACTCCAAGATACGCAGTATTTT.

As to this clone: Other nucleotide sequences from this sample produce the same CDR3. The chain combines TRBV27 with TRBJ2-7; 8 nucleotides line up with TRBD2. The CDR3 loop spans 14 amino acids. The germline CDR1 and CDR2 sequences are MNHEY and SMNVEV (reference sequence). The V gene end was trimmed by 4 bases and the J gene end by 1 base; junction bases not matched to a gene: 3. The CDR3 nucleotides are TGTGCCAGCAGTTATAGCGGGGCGTCCTACGAGCAGTACTTC. This translates into CASSYSGASYEQYF.

This chain links TRBV5-5 with TRBJ2-5; TRBD2 matches at 7 bases. CDR3 length: 14 residues. Germline CDR1 SGHKS, CDR2 YYEKEE (reference sequence). The ends lost 4 bases at V and 7 bases at J; junction bases unmatched: 10. The CDR3 nucleotides read TGTGCCAGCAGCCTGACGTGGGGGGAGGGGACCCAGTACTTC. It encodes CASSLTWGEGTQYF.

The rearrangement joins TRBV29-1 to TRBJ2-3, with D unresolved. CDR1 and CDR2 from the germline V gene are SQVTM and ANQGSEA. This CDR3 is 10 amino acids long. Between the trimmed V and J ends, which lost 5 bases and 6 bases, there was a span of 6 bases. CDR3 nucleotides: TGCAGCGTTTTCGGGGATACGCAGTATTTT. This sequence encodes CSVFGDTQYF.

This clone was observed a single time. V and J are TRBV19 and TRBJ2-6, with a tentative D call TRBD1 (8 bases). CDR3 size: 19 residues. V dropped 0 bases and J dropped 0 bases, with 15 bases sitting between them. Per germline, CDR1 LNHDA and CDR2 SQIVND (reference sequence). The CDR3 sequence: CASSIDPDRDYSGANVLTF. The CDR3, as DNA: TGTGCCAGTAGTATAGATCCGGACAGGGACTACTCTGGGGCCAACGTCCTGACTTTC. The entire variable domain, with the rest obtained from reference TRBV19 and TRBJ2-6, is as follows: DGGITQSPKYLFRKEGQNVTLSCEQNLNHDAMYWYRQDPGQGLRLIYYSQIVNDFQKGDIAEGYSVSREKKESFPLTVTSAQKNPTAFYLCASSIDPDRDYSGANVLTFGAGSRLTVL.

The chain has TRBV29-1 and TRBJ1-2, with D uncertain. V gave up 4 bases and J gave up 5 bases, with 11 bases separating them. Looked up from germline, CDR1 is SQVTM and CDR2 is ANQGSEA. The CDR3 covers 12 residues. The CDR3 reads CSVGSGLYGYTF. The CDR3 bases are TGCAGCGTTGGGTCAGGCCTATATGGCTACACCTTC. The entire variable domain, with the rest obtained from reference TRBV29-1 and TRBJ1-2, is as follows: SAVISQKPSRDICQRGTSLTIQCQVDSQVTMMFWYRQQPGQSLTLIATANQGSEATYESGFVIDKFPISRPNLTFSTLTVSNMSPEDSSIYLCSVGSGLYGYTFGSGTRLTVV.

This clone was counted a few times. The chain uses TRBV15 and TRBJ2-7; D is uncertain. The germline V gene encodes CDR1 LNHNV and CDR2 YYDKDF (reference sequence). The CDR3 covers 12 residues. Trimming pared 4 bases from V and 2 bases from J, leaving 6 bases between. The CDR3, as DNA: TGTGCCACCAGCAATGGGCCCTACGAGCAGTACTTC. Residues: CATSNGPYEQYF.

The chain is built from TRBV6-5 and TRBJ1-2, with no clear D. Trimming shortened V by 4 bases and J by 6 bases, and 15 bases separated the two germline ends. The CDR3 runs 14 residues. Per germline, CDR1 MNHEY and CDR2 SVGAGI. This CDR3 reads CASSSTNPGNGYTF. The CDR3 DNA reads TGTGCCAGCAGTTCCACCAATCCGGGGAATGGCTACACCTTC.

This chain joins TRBV19 and TRBJ2-5, with D perhaps TRBD2 (6 bases). The V end lost 0 bases, the J end lost 5 bases, and 13 bases lay between the germline ends. This CDR3 comprises 15 residues. Per germline, CDR1 LNHDA and CDR2 SQIVND (reference sequence). CDR3 in DNA: TGTGCCAGTAGTATAGAACTAGCAGTCTGGGAGACCCAGTACTTC. Amino acid sequence: CASSIELAVWETQYF.

The chain carries TRBV28 and TRBJ2-7, with 7 bases matching TRBD1. V shed 5 bases and J 3 bases; nucleotides not matched to a gene: 7. The V gene's germline CDR1 is MDHEN and CDR2 SYDVKM. The CDR3 is 14 amino acids. The chain's CDR3 is CASSTRDSNYEQYF. The DNA for the CDR3 is TGTGCCAGCAGTACCCGGGACAGCAACTACGAGCAGTACTTC.